One sample yielded the 16 T cell receptor beta chains listed below, sequenced in a study of blood T cell repertoires in COVID-19. Libraries were prepared by immunoSEQ multiplex PCR; TCRdb keeps only in-frame clonotypes and omits some of them. The profile covers fewer than 350,000 clones, with 85% appearing a single time and 1.9% taken by the ten largest. Sequencing input: PBMCs or T cells enriched from blood (not recorded which). Receptor source: a woman aged 25-40 years who had been exposed to COVID-19.

V gene TRBV11-2 combines with J gene TRBJ2-1, with 15 bases fitting TRBD2. Looked up from germline, CDR1 is SGHAT and CDR2 is FQNNGV. The CDR3 loop spans 19 amino acids. V was pared by 5 bases and J by 3 bases, with 11 bases of the junction left unmatched. For the CDR3, the DNA is TGTGCCAGCAGCGACACCGGGACTAGCGGGAGGAACTACTACAATGAGCAGTTCTTC. Its translation: CASSDTGTSGRNYYNEQFF.

This chain joins TRBV2 and TRBJ2-1; the D is unclear. V was shortened by 5 bases and J by 8 bases, with 7 bases between the two germline ends. CDR1 is SNHLY and CDR2 is FYNNEI in the germline V gene. The CDR3 is 11 residues long. CDR3 amino acids: CASSTEYEQFF. The CDR3 DNA reads as TGTGCCAGCAGTACCGAGTATGAGCAGTTCTTC.

The chain is built from TRBV12-3 or TRBV12-4 and TRBJ1-1; D is perhaps TRBD1 (5 bases). This CDR3 region has 13 residues. The V end was cut by 6 bases, the J end by 6 bases, with 14 bases between. This CDR3 reads CASSHRQFSEAFF. The CDR3, as DNA: TGTGCCAGCAGCCATCGACAGTTCTCTGAAGCTTTCTTT.

This chain connects TRBV30 to TRBJ2-5; D is unclear. Germline V gene lookup returns CDR1 GTSNPN and CDR2 SVGIG (reference sequence). Trimming took off 1 base at V and 4 bases at J, with 10 bases between the two ends. This CDR3 is built from 13 residues. CDR3 sequence reads: CAWSGASRETQYF. The CDR3, as DNA: TGTGCCTGGAGTGGGGCTTCACGAGAGACCCAGTACTTC.

The rearrangement uses TRBV19 and TRBJ2-3; 9 bases fit TRBD2. With V trimmed by 4 bases and J by 6 bases, 5 bases remained unmatched. Germline values: CDR1 LNHDA, CDR2 SQIVND (reference sequence). The CDR3 extends over 14 amino acids. This chain's CDR3 is CASSSGGGVDTQYF. DNA of the CDR3: TGTGCCAGTAGTAGCGGGGGGGGCGTGGATACGCAGTATTTT.

The V and J genes are TRBV7-2 and TRBJ2-3; a weak D match, TRBD1 (5 bases). Germline CDR1 reads SGHTA; CDR2 reads FQGNSA. This CDR3 has 14 residues. Trimming pared 2 bases from V and 0 bases from J, leaving 6 bases between. The CDR3 sequence: CASSLRQSTDTQYF. CDR3 nucleotide sequence: TGTGCCAGCAGCTTAAGACAGAGCACAGATACGCAGTATTTT.

The V gene is TRBV5-1, the J gene TRBJ2-1, with D tentatively TRBD2 (6 bases). The ends were cut back, 6 bases at V and 8 bases at J, with 15 bases in the middle. The CDR3 consists of 13 residues. Germline CDR1 and CDR2: SGHRS and YFSETQ. The CDR3 bases are TGCGCCAGCAACCCAGGAGGGGCCGATGAGCAGTTCTTC. Its translation is CASNPGGADEQFF.

This clone was counted between two and nine times. The chain couples TRBV4-1 to TRBJ1-5, with D maybe TRBD1 (5 bases). CDR3 length: 16 amino acids. Germline V lookup: CDR1 MGHRA, CDR2 YSYEKL. Trimming pared 0 bases from V and 3 bases from J, leaving 12 bases between. The CDR3 coding sequence is TGCGCCAGCAGCCAAGATGAAGGGGCGGTCAATCAGCCCCAGCATTTT. Translation: CASSQDEGAVNQPQHF.

The rearrangement joins TRBV9 to TRBJ2-3; no clear D. The CDR3 is 15 residues long. The V and J ends lost 5 bases and 2 bases respectively, with 15 bases between them. CDR1 SGDLS and CDR2 YYNGEE come from the germline V gene. CDR3 bases: TGTGCCAGCAGGGGTGGAGCGACTCTCACAGATACGCAGTATTTT. It encodes CASRGGATLTDTQYF. Combining the CDR3 with reference TRBV9 and TRBJ2-3 gives the whole variable domain DSGVTQTPKHLITATGQRVTLRCSPRSGDLSVYWYQQSLDQGLQFLIQYYNGEERAKGNILERFSAQQFPDLHSELNLSSLELGDSALYFCASRGGATLTDTQYFGPGTRLTVL.

This chain uses TRBV27 with TRBJ2-7; possibly TRBD2 for D (6 bases). The CDR3 is 11 residues long. Trimming took 6 bases from V and 3 from J, leaving 6 bases between them. Germline values: CDR1 MNHEY, CDR2 SMNVEV (reference sequence). The CDR3 here is CASRRGYEQYF. CDR3 DNA sequence: TGTGCCAGCAGGCGGGGCTACGAGCAGTACTTC.

This chain joins TRBV12-3 or TRBV12-4 and TRBJ1-1; D is ambiguous. V was cut by 3 bases and J by 7 bases, with 9 bases left in between. The CDR3 sequence is 12 residues long. CDR3 region: CASSFGLNEAFF. The CDR3 DNA reads as TGTGCCAGCAGTTTTGGACTGAATGAAGCTTTCTTT.

V and J are TRBV7-2 and TRBJ1-5; the D is unclear. This CDR3 region has 13 residues. V was clipped by 5 bases and J by 6 bases, with 11 bases between them. Germline V gene lookup returns CDR1 SGHTA and CDR2 FQGNSA. The CDR3 loop is CASSTVGSQPQHF. Written as DNA, the CDR3 is TGTGCCAGCAGCACCGTAGGGAGTCAGCCCCAGCATTTT.

This chain joins TRBV2 and TRBJ2-5, with D uncertain. There are 12 residues in the CDR3. The germline V and J ends were trimmed by 2 bases and 11 bases, with 12 bases remaining between them. Germline values: CDR1 SNHLY, CDR2 FYNNEI. CDR3 residues: CASSEPPSNQYF. The CDR3, as DNA: TGTGCCAGCAGTGAACCCCCTAGTAATCAGTACTTC.

The rearrangement joins TRBV29-1 to TRBJ1-2; D not certain. V lost 4 bases and J 4 bases, leaving 10 bases between the germline ends. Germline CDR1 is SQVTM and CDR2 is ANQGSEA. The CDR3 extends over 12 amino acids. CDR3: CSVVGQIYGYTF. Written as DNA, the CDR3 is TGCAGCGTTGTTGGGCAGATCTATGGCTACACCTTC. Full variable domain (remainder filled in from reference TRBV29-1 and TRBJ1-2): SAVISQKPSRDICQRGTSLTIQCQVDSQVTMMFWYRQQPGQSLTLIATANQGSEATYESGFVIDKFPISRPNLTFSTLTVSNMSPEDSSIYLCSVVGQIYGYTFGSGTRLTVV.

This clone was counted only a few times. The V call is TRBV4-3, the J call TRBJ1-2; 7 bases agree with TRBD1. V lost 3 bases to trimming and J lost 4 bases; unmatched junction nucleotides: 11. Germline CDR1 is LGHNA and CDR2 is YSLEER. This CDR3 region has 16 residues. DNA for the CDR3: TGCGCCAGCAGCCACGCCGGGAGAGGACAGGCCTATGGCTACACCTTC. This encodes CASSHAGRGQAYGYTF.

This chain connects TRBV7-3 to TRBJ2-2, with TRBD2 matching 7 bases. The length of the CDR3 is 16 residues. The ends lost 5 bases at V and 4 bases at J; junction bases unmatched: 10. Germline CDR1 and CDR2: SGHTA and FQGTGA. The CDR3 DNA sequence: TGTGCCAGCAGCCGCACAGGCGGGAGCGTCACCGGGGAGCTGTTTTTT. This encodes CASSRTGGSVTGELFF. The whole variable domain, filled in from reference TRBV7-3 and TRBJ2-2, reads GAGVSQTPSNKVTEKGKYVELRCDPISGHTALYWYRQSLGQGPEFLIYFQGTGAADDSGLPNDRFFAVRPEGSVSTLKIQRTERGDSAVYLCASSRTGGSVTGELFFGEGSRLTVL.